This TCR beta chain came from a study of CD8+CD57+ T cells in acquired aplastic anemia. Background on the study: Sorted CD4+ and CD8+ cells gave an average of about 3.4 ug of DNA.

Looked up from germline, CDR1 is SGHVS and CDR2 is FNYEAQ. V was clipped by 5 bases and J by 3 bases; unmatched bases: 24. The CDR3 totals 21 residues. Study results and limitations: Both patients and controls carried the same twenty-nine CD8+ CDR3 sequences.

This clonotype came up once. What it binds is not known. TCR beta VDJ and CDR3 profiling used genomic DNA as template. TCRdb used MiXCR to reprocess the reads, holding one entry per CDR3 protein. This sample has about 190,000 distinct CDR3 sequences, with roughly half found just once. The V call is TRBV7-6, the J call TRBJ2-3, with 9 bases lining up with TRBD1. The TCR was taken from a human donor in good health, serving as a control. The sample was sorted CD4+, CD8+, or CD8+CD57+ T cells (not recorded which) from PBMCs. CDR3 DNA sequence: TGTGCCAGCAGCCCAATAAGCTCCTTTGTTGGCCCAGGGACAGGGACAGATACGCAGTATTTT. As protein: CASSPISSFVGPGTGTDTQYF.